This T cell receptor beta chain appears in the sequencing data of a study of blood T cell repertoires in COVID-19. Background on the study: In each case, the material was cDNA or gDNA derived from T cells, B-cell-depleted T cells, or PBMCs.

Here immunoSEQ multiplex PCR was the method, and the copy in TCRdb shows in-frame clones only, minus some. The table has 260,000 or so clones, 70% to 90% seen once; the top ten hold about 0.7%. The V gene end was trimmed by 5 bases and the J gene end by 8 bases; junction bases not matched to a gene: 5. The CDR3 is 14 amino acids. Looked up from germline, CDR1 is SGHVS and CDR2 is FQNEAQ. This TCR was sampled from a human donor in a cohort sampled during active COVID-19. The rearrangement joins TRBV7-8 to TRBJ2-5; TRBD2 agrees at 13 bases. Sequencing was done on a sample of peripheral blood. For the CDR3, the DNA is TGTGCCAGCAGCCAAACTAGCGGGAGGGCCACCCAGTACTTC. It yields the protein CASSQTSGRATQYF. Full variable domain (missing parts from reference TRBV7-8 and TRBJ2-5): GAGVSQSPRYKVAKRGQDVALRCDPISGHVSLFWYQQALGQGPEFLTYFQNEAQLDKSGLPSDRFFAERPEGSVSTLKIQRTQQEDSAVYLCASSQTSGRATQYFGPGTRLLVL.